Many counts were recorded for the clone carrying this T cell receptor beta chain. For TCR, cDNA came from 5'RACE template switching, which added a universal primer site and UMIs. TCRdb recomputed calls from the 5' RACE reads with MiXCR, one row per CDR3 protein. This sample has roughly 150,000 distinct CDR3 sequences; almost 7% occur once, and the top ten carry more than 2%. The record originates from a study of T cells after yellow fever vaccination. Germline loops: CDR1 SEHNR, CDR2 FQNEAQ (reference sequence). The CDR3 loop spans 14 amino acids. Trimming cost V 1 base and J 5 bases; bases outside gene matches: 3.

This specimen was CD4+ T cells sorted from PBMCs, taken 5 days after the first yellow fever vaccination. This chain connects TRBV7-9 to TRBJ2-5, with 8 bases fitting TRBD2. This clonotype originated in a man aged 18 to 30 who received the YFV17D yellow fever vaccine. CDR3 residues: CASSLVTSDETQYF. CDR3 coding DNA: TGTGCCAGCAGCTTAGTGACTAGCGATGAGACCCAGTACTTC. Using reference TRBV7-9 and TRBJ2-5 for the parts outside the CDR3, the full variable domain is DTGVSQNPRHKITKRGQNVTFRCDPISEHNRLYWYRQTLGQGPEFLTYFQNEAQLEKSRLLSDRFSAERPKGSFSTLEIQRTEQGDSAMYLCASSLVTSDETQYFGPGTRLLVL.